Given below is one T cell receptor (beta chain) in context. Its target is not known. This specimen belongs to a study of graft-versus-host responses after intestinal transplantation. The CDR3 sequence is 12 residues long. The data were produced by immunoSEQ multiplex PCR, yet TCRdb's version contains in-frame clones alone and is incomplete. Among about 120,000 clones, 90% were seen once, and the ten largest hold approximately 0.18%. This specimen was unstimulated CD4+ T cells sorted from spleen or lymph node cells, taken before intestinal transplant. J is TRBJ2-3 and V is TRBV7-5; TRBD2 is taken as the D call from the table, unchecked against the DNA. TRBV7-5 is listed as a pseudogene. This TCR was recovered from a human donor who received an intestinal transplant. For the CDR3, the DNA is TGTGCCAGAAGCCTGCCCGGGGATACGCAGTATTTT. Amino acid sequence: CARSLPGDTQYF.